What follows are 19 T cell receptor beta chains derived from one specimen sequenced in a study of cytomegalovirus exposure and HLA in healthy donors listed by TCRdb under 2017. Library preparation was by the immunoSEQ multiplex PCR assay. A mixture of 60 forward primers for TCR Vbeta segments and 13 reverse primers for TCR Jbeta segments was used in the multiplex PCR. Drawn from immuneACCESS, this table holds only the in-frame rearrangements with V and J called that TCRdb kept. Clones are partly lost; checked studies trace under half to an unresolved V gene and leave the rest unexplained. In all, the sample holds approximately 130,000 clones, and roughly 88% of those were seen once. The ten biggest clones cover less than 3.5% of the sample. Sequenced sample: PBMCs. The source of these receptors is a man in his forties or fifties in good health and CMV-seronegative.

The V gene is TRBV6-6, the J gene TRBJ2-7; D gene ambiguous. V was clipped by 7 bases and J by 2 bases, with 9 bases between them. Germline values: CDR1 MNHNY, CDR2 SVGAGI (reference sequence). CDR3 length equals 12 residues. CDR3 bases: TGTGCCAGCACCAAAGACACCTACGAGCAGTACTTC. Translated: CASTKDTYEQYF.

The chain is built from TRBV2 and TRBJ1-1, with D possibly TRBD1 on 5 matching bases. Per the germline V gene, CDR1 is SNHLY and CDR2 is FYNNEI. The CDR3 is made up of 15 amino acids. The ends were cut back, 4 bases at V and 2 bases at J, with 14 bases in the middle. The CDR3 loop is CASSVTGIINTEAFF. The CDR3 DNA reads TGTGCCAGCAGTGTTACAGGAATCATTAACACTGAAGCTTTCTTT.

The chain recombines TRBV5-1 with TRBJ2-2; 7 bases match TRBD1. The DNA matches TRBJ1-3 better at its end, which makes the J call doubtful. CDR3 length: 14 amino acids. Germline CDR1 SGHRS, CDR2 YFSETQ. In nucleotides, the CDR3 is TGCGCCAGCAGCTTGGGCGGACAGGACAACACCATATATTTT. Residues: CASSLGGQDNTIYF.

The J gene is TRBJ1-1, the V gene TRBV5-1, with D possibly being TRBD1 (6 bases). The V gene lost 0 bases and the J gene lost 4 bases, with 13 bases spanning the gap. Per germline, CDR1 SGHRS and CDR2 YFSETQ. The CDR3 contains 15 residues. This CDR3 reads CASSLATGSGTEAFF. CDR3 DNA sequence: TGCGCCAGCAGCTTGGCTACAGGGTCGGGCACTGAAGCTTTCTTT. Together with reference TRBV5-1 and TRBJ1-1, the CDR3 gives the full variable domain: KAGVTQTPRYLIKTRGQQVTLSCSPISGHRSVSWYQQTPGQGLQFLFEYFSETQRNKGNFPGRFSGRQFSNSRSEMNVSTLELGDSALYLCASSLATGSGTEAFFGQGTRLTVV.

The rearrangement joins TRBV15 to TRBJ2-6, with D unresolved. Looked up from germline, CDR1 is LNHNV and CDR2 is YYDKDF (reference sequence). The CDR3 runs to 13 residues. V lost 8 bases, J lost 0 bases, and 5 bases lay in between. CDR3 DNA sequence: TGTGCCACCTTACTCTCTGGGGCCAACGTCCTGACTTTC. Its translation: CATLLSGANVLTF.

This chain joins TRBV19 and TRBJ2-5, with D possibly matching TRBD1 (5 bases). This CDR3 region has 18 residues. V was pared by 2 bases and J by 4 bases, with 23 bases between. The germline V gene has CDR1 LNHDA and CDR2 SQIVND (reference sequence). CDR3: CASSISYMAGKLGETQYF. The DNA for the CDR3 is TGTGCCAGTAGTATAAGCTATATGGCAGGGAAGCTTGGAGAGACCCAGTACTTC.

V usage is TRBV5-1 and J usage is TRBJ1-1; no clear D. Germline-derived CDR1 and CDR2 are SGHRS and YFSETQ. V lost 2 bases and J lost 1, with 9 bases in between. The CDR3 consists of 14 residues. CDR3 in amino acids: CASSFIGPNTEAFF. CDR3 bases: TGCGCCAGCAGCTTCATTGGCCCGAACACTGAAGCTTTCTTT. Combining the CDR3 with reference TRBV5-1 and TRBJ1-1 gives the whole variable domain KAGVTQTPRYLIKTRGQQVTLSCSPISGHRSVSWYQQTPGQGLQFLFEYFSETQRNKGNFPGRFSGRQFSNSRSEMNVSTLELGDSALYLCASSFIGPNTEAFFGQGTRLTVV.

This chain joins TRBV29-1 and TRBJ2-3; TRBD2 matches at 9 bases. CDR3 length equals 14 residues. In germline, CDR1 is SQVTM, CDR2 ANQGSEA. The ends lost 3 bases at V and 4 bases at J; junction bases unmatched: 5. The CDR3 is CSVDGRGGSDTQYF. The CDR3 coding sequence is TGCAGCGTTGATGGGCGGGGGGGCTCAGATACGCAGTATTTT.

J is TRBJ2-7 and V is TRBV10-3; D possibly corresponds to TRBD1 (7 bases). Germline CDR1 reads ENHRY; CDR2 reads SYGVKD. V shed 8 bases and J shed 7 bases, with 12 bases lying between them. The length of the CDR3 is 11 residues. The DNA of the CDR3 is TGTGCCATCGCGGGACAGACGGAGCAGTACTTC. Protein: CAIAGQTEQYF.

The chain carries TRBV7-3 and TRBJ1-1, with D maybe TRBD1 (5 bases). Trimming removed 8 bases at V and 3 bases at J, with 13 bases between. This CDR3 spans 13 amino acids. Germline CDR1 reads SGHTA; CDR2 reads FQGTGA. Written as DNA, the CDR3 is TGTGCCAGCTATGGGGCCCCGGACACTGAAGCTTTCTTT. Its protein product is CASYGAPDTEAFF.

The chain has TRBV5-4 and TRBJ1-3; no clear D. V was cut by 4 bases and J by 0 bases, with 14 bases left in between. CDR1 and CDR2 (germline): SGHNT, YYREEE (reference sequence). This CDR3 has 16 amino acids. CDR3 sequence: CASSPTQSSSGNTIYF. The DNA for the CDR3 is TGTGCCAGCAGCCCGACACAGTCGAGCTCTGGAAACACCATATATTTT.

This clone was recorded once. One junction end disagrees with the germline gene, perhaps due to a read error. V is TRBV30 and J is TRBJ1-1, with TRBD1 as a possible D gene (5 bases). The CDR3 sequence is 12 residues long. Germline V gene lookup returns CDR1 GTSNPN and CDR2 SVGIG (reference sequence). The DNA for the CDR3 is TGTGCCTGGAGTGTAGGGGCCACTGAAGTTTTCTTT. The encoded protein is CAWSVGATEVFF.

J is TRBJ1-2 and V is TRBV6-8; no reliable D call. V was clipped by 5 bases and J by 4 bases, with 8 bases between them. Germline lookup yields CDR1 MNHGY and CDR2 SAAAGT. CDR3 length equals 12 residues. The CDR3 loop reads CASSIRVYGYTF. CDR3 nucleotides: TGTGCCAGCAGTATTCGAGTCTATGGCTACACCTTC.

The chain is built from TRBV7-9 and TRBJ2-3, with D unresolved. This CDR3 has 16 amino acids. CDR1 SEHNR and CDR2 FQNEAQ come from the germline V gene (reference sequence). V lost 4 bases, J lost 0 bases, and 14 bases lay in between. The CDR3 DNA is TGTGCCAGCAGCTCCCCAAGTAGCCTAAGCACAGATACGCAGTATTTT. Its protein product is CASSSPSSLSTDTQYF.

The chain links TRBV5-1 to TRBJ2-3; TRBD1 agrees at 7 bases. Germline V gene sequence: CDR1 SGHRS, CDR2 YFSETQ. V shed 0 bases, J shed 3 bases, and the junction held 4 bases outside the gene matches. The CDR3 runs 15 residues. The CDR3 sequence is CASSLAGGPTDTQYF. The CDR3 DNA reads as TGCGCCAGCAGCTTGGCAGGGGGTCCAACAGATACGCAGTATTTT.

J is TRBJ2-5 and V is TRBV4-3; 7 positions agree with TRBD1. Germline V gene data show CDR1 as LGHNA and CDR2 as YSLEER. The CDR3 contains 14 residues. V dropped 0 bases and J dropped 5; count of bases not matched to a gene: 3. The CDR3 loop is CASSQDFRGETQYF. The CDR3, as DNA: TGCGCCAGCAGCCAAGACTTCAGGGGGGAGACCCAGTACTTC.

This clone was seen a single time. The chain carries TRBV6-1 and TRBJ1-1, with D uncertain. The length of the CDR3 is 14 residues. The V gene's germline CDR1 is MNHNS and CDR2 SASEGT. V lost 10 bases to trimming and J lost 0 bases, with 15 bases between them. The CDR3 DNA reads TGTGCCATCTTGGCGGGCAGTTTGAACACTGAAGCTTTCTTT. Its translation: CAILAGSLNTEAFF.

The chain combines TRBV19 with TRBJ2-7; 7 bases agree with TRBD2. The CDR3 is 13 amino acids. Trimming took 5 bases from V and 7 from J; bases not matched to a gene: 8. Germline V gene lookup returns CDR1 LNHDA and CDR2 SQIVND (reference sequence). The CDR3 here is CASSFGGGGEQYF. CDR3 coding DNA: TGTGCCAGTAGTTTCGGCGGGGGTGGAGAGCAGTACTTC.

This clone was observed a handful of times. The rearrangement uses TRBV27 and TRBJ2-1; D might be TRBD2 (6 bases). Germline CDR1 is MNHEY and CDR2 is SMNVEV (reference sequence). This CDR3 comprises 14 residues. The V end was cut by 8 bases, the J end by 1 base, with 12 bases between. The DNA of the CDR3 is TGTGCCAGCTCCACGCGGGGATCCTACAATGAGCAGTTCTTC. Translation: CASSTRGSYNEQFF.